This T cell receptor (beta chain) was identified during a study of blood T cell repertoires in COVID-19. Looking at the study overall: Sample material is recorded as cDNA or gDNA derived from T cells, B-cell-depleted T cells, or PBMCs.

Assay: immunoSEQ multiplex PCR; the TCRdb copy retains only in-frame clones and omits some. The table shows about 530,000 clones, with less than 90% occurring only once. The CDR3 length is 14 residues. V lost 7 bases to trimming and J lost 0 bases, with 12 bases between them. Germline loops: CDR1 KGHDR, CDR2 SFDVKD. The receptor was isolated from a woman in her 50s with COVID-19, enrolled during active disease. V usage is TRBV24-1 and J usage is TRBJ2-7; tentatively, D is TRBD1 (6 bases). Sequences were obtained from peripheral blood. Written as DNA, the CDR3 is TGTGCCACCAGGGAACAGGGTTCCTCCTACGAGCAGTACTTC. It specifies CATREQGSSYEQYF.